This T cell receptor beta chain was documented in a study of high-grade serous ovarian cancer treatment subgroups (dated by TCRdb to about 2021). Context from the whole study: A mean of approximately 13,000 reads and 7,000 to 8,500 unique TCR beta rearrangements per sample was generated by sequencing. The study profiled TCR beta repertoires in high-grade serous ovarian cancer patients grouped by complete gross resection or neoadjuvant chemotherapy response under a laparoscopic triage algorithm. Of the approximately 30 patients in the cohort, some 10 had no residual disease after primary surgery (R0), some 10 were excellent NACT responders, and some 10 were poor NACT responders. In total there were some 90 samples, since every patient provided one primary tumor sample and two metastatic tumor samples. Study-level results and caveats: Repertoire similarity between tumors of the same patient ranged roughly 0.095 to 0.8, whereas almost no similarity was seen between different patients. TCR clonal relatedness showed a positive correlation with neoantigen level and a trend toward positive correlation with copy number variation and mutation load from whole-genome sequencing. Spatial information was not captured by bulk tumor TCR sequencing, so insight into HGSC tumor complexity and diversity was limited. TCR repertoire analyses focused on CDR3; CDR1 and CDR2 were not analyzed.

Remarks on this clone: Its antigen is currently not known. No much larger clonotype is one base removed from it; base qualities were not supplied.

The tumor samples were collected prior to definitive surgery or chemotherapy. Genomic DNA was extracted by the MD Anderson Biospecimen Extraction Resource, and TCR sequencing was done by the MD Anderson Cancer Genomics Laboratory. From its cysteine to its phenylalanine, the CDR3 spans 12 amino acids. Here the CDR3 DNA is all that survives: 36 bases in frame from base 1. The CDR1 and CDR2 encoded by the germline V gene are SGHNT and YENEEA. The V end loses 5 bases and the J end loses 0 bases, and a stretch of 5 bases separates them. The 85 to 95 tumor samples were subjected to high-throughput TCR profiling using ImmunoSEQ. The published analysis was carried out like this. To measure repertoire diversity, the metrics used were richness (unique productive sequences), clonality, evenness and relatedness, and the Bhattacharyya coefficient was used to assess similarity between samples. Conclusions stayed consistent in a sensitivity analysis that left out TCRs with fewer than two reads. TCRdb carries this immuneACCESS record with in-frame sequences only. Its versions omit some clonotypes, under half of them owing to an unresolved V gene in the studies checked, with the rest unexplained. The V and J calls and clone size were taken over from that table, and D and trimming were inferred from the DNA. This sample holds 2,600 or so clones; approximately 70% were observed only once. The ten top clones hold 9.5% to 15% of the sample.

Sequencing used tumor tissue. This chain is built from TRBV11-3 and TRBJ2-7, with the D gene not confidently named. This TCR was recovered from a human donor with high-grade serous ovarian cancer. CDR3 sequence: CASSQNSYEQYF. The DNA sequence reads TGTGCCAGCAGCCAGAACTCCTACGAGCAGTACTTC.